This T cell receptor beta chain was sequenced during a study of T cells after yellow fever vaccination. Overall study context: CD3, CD45RA, CCR7 and CD95 staining defined sorted EM, EMRA, CM and Tscm cells. Overall study results and limits: Peaking on day 5 versus 15, the secondary response was faster but weaker. Detected again after the booster were most primary-vaccination clones, at 96% CD4 and 70% to 90% CD8.

This clonotype was detected many times. Generation of TCR cDNA used 5'RACE template switching (which added a universal primer site and UMIs). One entry per CDR3 protein, called by TCRdb with MiXCR from the 5' RACE reads. Of 45,000 to 60,000 distinct CDR3 sequences in the sample, about 5.6% were seen once. CDR1 LGHNT and CDR2 FRNRAP come from the germline V gene. This CDR3 comprises 14 residues. V gave up 7 bases and J gave up 4 bases, with 16 bases separating them. This specimen was PBMCs, either bulk or a sorted T-cell subset (CD4+, CD8+, memory, or dextramer-sorted; not recorded which), taken on the day of the yellow fever booster vaccination. This receptor was identified in a man between 18 and 29 years old who received the YFV17D yellow fever vaccine. The rearrangement uses TRBV12-5 and TRBJ1-1; D might be TRBD1 (5 bases). CDR3 amino acids: CASALGGMGTEAFF. DNA of the CDR3: TGTGCTAGTGCCCTGGGGGGTATGGGCACTGAAGCTTTCTTT.